The T cell receptor beta chain described here comes from a study of blood T cell repertoires in COVID-19. J was trimmed by 9 bases and V by 2 bases; bases with no gene match: 11. The germline V gene has CDR1 SGHKS and CDR2 YYEKEE (reference sequence). The CDR3 is 16 amino acids. Data came from immunoSEQ multiplex PCR; TCRdb stores just in-frame clones and leaves some out. The sample includes hundreds of thousands of clones, around 82% of them seen just once. This clone came up a few times. This chain joins TRBV5-5 and TRBJ2-6; TRBD2 agrees at 7 bases. This TCR was recovered from a woman in her thirties or forties with acute COVID-19. The sample was PBMCs or T cells enriched from blood (not recorded which). The CDR3 sequence: CASSFGGGIVGNVLTF. The CDR3 DNA reads TGTGCCAGCAGCTTCGGCGGGGGTATTGTAGGCAACGTCCTGACTTTC.